This is a list of T cell receptor beta chains from one sample in a study of cytomegalovirus exposure and HLA in healthy donors. TCRdb's copy holds only in-frame clones and misses some; the assay was immunoSEQ multiplex PCR. The sample includes about 220,000 clones, more than 65% of them seen just once. Sample: PBMCs. The source of these receptors is a woman aged 25 to 39 in good health and CMV-seronegative. Each CDR3 is given with its conserved first and last residue. D genes are given only for firm matches. Size is omitted from some rows. Given values are once, few, many or a class for expanded clones.

j_gene | d_gene | abundance | v_gene | len | CDR3nt | CDR3aa
TRBJ2-6 | . | . | TRBV27 | 13 | TGTGCCAGTTGGGGGCCTGGGGCCAACGTCCTGACTTTC | CASWGPGANVLTF
TRBJ2-3 | . | . | TRBV27 | 14 | TGTGCCAGCAGACCGGGTTTTAGCACAGATACGCAGTATTTT | CASRPGFSTDTQYF
TRBJ2-1 | . | . | TRBV4-1 | 15 | TGCGCCAGCAGCCACGGACAAGGCGGTTACAATGAGCAGTTCTTC | CASSHGQGGYNEQFF
TRBJ2-2 | . | . | TRBV5-1 | 16 | TGCGCCAGCAGCTTGGGATTAGCGACGAACACCGGGGAGCTGTTTTTT | CASSLGLATNTGELFF
TRBJ1-4 | . | . | TRBV5-1 | 14 | TGCGCCAGCAGTACCGGGAGCGCCGATGAAAAACTGTTTTTT | CASSTGSADEKLFF
TRBJ2-1 | TRBD2 | . | TRBV19 | 16 | TGTGCCAGTAGTACCTCGGGAGCGGGGGCCTACAATGAGCAGTTCTTC | CASSTSGAGAYNEQFF
TRBJ2-7 | . | . | TRBV7-8 | 15 | TGTGCCAGCAGCTTAGTGCCAGGAATTCCCTACGAGCAGTACTTC | CASSLVPGIPYEQYF
TRBJ2-3 | . | . | TRBV14 | 15 | TGTGCCAGCAGGGATACGGAAGCGGGCACAGATACGCAGTATTTT | CASRDTEAGTDTQYF
TRBJ1-2 | TRBD1 | . | TRBV6-5 | 13 | TGTGCCAGCAGTGAACAGGGGTGGTATGGCTACACCTTC | CASSEQGWYGYTF
TRBJ2-7 | TRBD2 | . | TRBV9 | 15 | TGTGCCAGCAGCGTAGACCCTAGCGGGGGTCTGGAGCAGTACTTC | CASSVDPSGGLEQYF
TRBJ1-1 | . | . | TRBV19 | 14 | TGTGCCAGTAGCCCATACAGGGATTCGGCTGAAGCTTTCTTT | CASSPYRDSAEAFF
TRBJ1-5 | . | . | TRBV5-8 | 16 | TGTGCCAGCAGCGAAACCAGGGGAGTCGGTAATCAGCCCCAGCATTTT | CASSETRGVGNQPQHF
TRBJ2-1 | TRBD2 | . | TRBV19 | 15 | TGTGCCAGTAAGAGGCTAGCGGGGGGGCCCAATGAGCAGTTCTTC | CASKRLAGGPNEQFF
TRBJ2-1 | . | . | TRBV7-9 | 15 | TGTTCCAGCAGTATGGGCCCCCCGAGGGTCATTGAGCAGTTCTTC | CSSSMGPPRVIEQFF
TRBJ2-7 | TRBD2 | . | TRBV7-2 | 15 | TGTGCCAGCAGCTTAGTAGCGGGAAACTCCTACGAGCAGTACTTC | CASSLVAGNSYEQYF
TRBJ2-7 | TRBD1 | . | TRBV7-9 | 14 | TGTGCCAGCAGCTCTGGGACAGGATACTACGAGCAGTACTTC | CASSSGTGYYEQYF
TRBJ1-2 | TRBD1 | . | TRBV27 | 14 | TGTGCCAGCAGGAGGGGGACAGAGGGATCCGGCTACACCTTC | CASRRGTEGSGYTF
TRBJ2-5 | . | once | TRBV2 | 13 | TGTGCCAGCAGTGTGCCAGGGGAAGAGACCCAGTACTTC | CASSVPGEETQYF
TRBJ1-1 | . | once | TRBV6-1 | 13 | TGTGCCAGCAGTGAAGATCCGGGTAATAGAGCTTTCTTT | CASSEDPGNRAFF
TRBJ2-3 | . | . | TRBV7-3 | 14 | TGTGCCAGCAGCTTAGGGGGGAACGCAGATACGCAGTATTTT | CASSLGGNADTQYF
TRBJ2-2 | . | . | TRBV9 | 15 | TGTGCCAGCAGCGTGGGGACATCGAACACCGGGGAGCTGTTTTTT | CASSVGTSNTGELFF
TRBJ1-2 | . | . | TRBV7-9 | 13 | TGTGCCAGCAGCGCCTGGGACGGAGGGAGCTACACCTTC | CASSAWDGGSYTF
TRBJ1-1 | . | . | TRBV6-6 | 13 | TGTGCCAGCAGTTACTCCAGTGTATTTGAAGCTTTCTTT | CASSYSSVFEAFF
TRBJ2-3 | TRBD1 | . | TRBV11-1 | 15 | TGTGCCAGCAGCCAGGGACAGAAAGACACAGATACGCAGTATTTT | CASSQGQKDTDTQYF
TRBJ2-2 | TRBD2 | . | TRBV10-3 | 19 | TGTGCCATCATTCTGGAAGGACTAGCGGGGGGGGCGAACACCGGGGAGCTGTTTTTT | CAIILEGLAGGANTGELFF
TRBJ2-5 | TRBD2 | few | TRBV9 | 16 | TGTGCCAGCAGCGTATCGACTAGCGGGGGGCAAGAGACCCAGTACTTC | CASSVSTSGGQETQYF
TRBJ2-2 | . | . | TRBV11-3 | 14 | TGTGCCAGCAGTCGTATCAGGGGCGCCGGGGAGCTGTTTTTT | CASSRIRGAGELFF
TRBJ2-1 | TRBD2 | . | TRBV7-9 | 14 | TGTGCCAGCAGCCCTAGGGCAGCGGGGAATGAGCAGTTCTTC | CASSPRAAGNEQFF
TRBJ1-2 | TRBD1 | . | TRBV19 | 12 | TGTGCCAGTTCGACAGGGGTTTTTGGCTACACCTTC | CASSTGVFGYTF